Below are 8 T cell receptor beta chains sequenced from a single sample in a study of blood T cell repertoires in COVID-19 (dated by TCRdb to about 2020). Libraries were made using the immunoSEQ multiplex PCR assay. TCRdb mirrors the immuneACCESS table, restricted to in-frame sequences. Some clones are absent from its copies; in checked studies, under half trace to an unresolved V gene, and the reason for the others is unknown. This sample has about 60,000 clones in its table, and 70% to 85% of those were observed once. The ten largest clones take up approximately 15% of the sample. The sequenced sample consisted of peripheral blood. These receptors came from a man between 65 and 85 years old with active COVID-19.

The J gene is TRBJ1-3, the V gene TRBV6-5; D is possibly TRBD1 (6 bases). CDR1 is MNHEY and CDR2 is SVGAGI in the germline V gene. Trimming shortened V by 8 bases and J by 0 bases, and 14 bases separated the two germline ends. This CDR3 comprises 15 residues. Here the CDR3 reads CASGQLTLSGNTIYF. The CDR3 DNA follows: TGTGCCAGCGGACAGCTAACTCTCTCTGGAAACACCATATATTTT.

V and J are TRBV7-2 and TRBJ1-5, with D tentatively TRBD1 (6 bases). There are 15 residues in the CDR3. Germline assignment: CDR1 SGHTA and CDR2 FQGNSA. V was shortened by 2 bases and J by 7 bases, with 15 bases between the two germline ends. CDR3 sequence reads: CASSLTGFGVQPQHF. The CDR3, as DNA: TGTGCCAGCAGCTTAACAGGGTTCGGCGTGCAGCCCCAGCATTTT. Variable domain in full (rest from reference TRBV7-2 and TRBJ1-5): GAGVSQSPSNKVTEKGKDVELRCDPISGHTALYWYRQSLGQGLEFLIYFQGNSAPDKSGLPSDRFSAERTGGSVSTLTIQRTQQEDSAVYLCASSLTGFGVQPQHFGDGTRLSIL.

This clone is a singleton in its sample. The chain joins TRBV4-3 to TRBJ2-5, with D perhaps matching TRBD1 (5 bases). Germline-derived CDR1 and CDR2 are LGHNA and YSLEER. The V and J ends lost 5 bases and 2 bases respectively, with 12 bases between them. CDR3 length: 14 amino acids. CDR3 sequence (DNA): TGCGCCAGCAGCTACAGACAGACACAAGAGACCCAGTACTTC. It encodes CASSYRQTQETQYF.

V is TRBV29-1 and J is TRBJ2-1; the D is unclear. The CDR3 sequence is 13 residues long. Looked up from germline, CDR1 is SQVTM and CDR2 is ANQGSEA. Trimming left V 4 bases short and J 0 bases short, with 7 bases between. This CDR3 reads CSVVASSYNEQFF. The CDR3 DNA reads as TGCAGCGTTGTGGCAAGCTCCTACAATGAGCAGTTCTTC.

This chain links TRBV9 with TRBJ2-1; 8 bases are shared with TRBD2. CDR1 and CDR2 from the germline V gene are SGDLS and YYNGEE. J gave up 4 bases and V 4 bases, and 10 bases lay outside the gene matches. This CDR3 has 16 amino acids. The CDR3 nucleotides are TGTGCCAGCAGCCAAAATCCAGCGGGGGTATACAATGAGCAGTTCTTC. Its protein product is CASSQNPAGVYNEQFF.

V and J are TRBV25-1 and TRBJ2-7, with D maybe TRBD2 (5 bases). With 6 bases removed from V and 0 bases from J, the gap between germline ends came to 6 bases. CDR3 length equals 12 residues. The germline CDR1 and CDR2 sequences are MGHDK and SYGVNS. Here the CDR3 reads CASRGSSYEQYF. The CDR3 DNA sequence: TGTGCCAGCAGGGGGAGCTCCTACGAGCAGTACTTC.

The rearrangement links TRBV28 to TRBJ2-3; TRBD2 aligns across 15 bases. CDR1 MDHEN and CDR2 SYDVKM come from the germline V gene. This CDR3 contains 20 residues. After removal of 4 bases from V and 0 bases from J, the junction contained 11 bases not matched to a gene. The CDR3 loop reads CASSSRTSGRASSSTDTQYF. The CDR3, as DNA: TGTGCCAGCAGTTCGCGGACTAGCGGGAGGGCCAGTTCGAGCACAGATACGCAGTATTTT.

The rearrangement links TRBV19 to TRBJ1-1, with a weak D call TRBD1 (5 bases). CDR1 is LNHDA and CDR2 is SQIVND in the germline V gene (reference sequence). The CDR3 has 16 residues. Trimming took 3 bases from V and 4 from J, leaving 18 bases between them. CDR3 in DNA: TGTGCCAGTAGTATTAGAGTCGAGTGGAGGGGCACTGAAGCTTTCTTT. Its protein is CASSIRVEWRGTEAFF. The full variable domain, completed using reference TRBV19 and TRBJ1-1, is DGGITQSPKYLFRKEGQNVTLSCEQNLNHDAMYWYRQDPGQGLRLIYYSQIVNDFQKGDIAEGYSVSREKKESFPLTVTSAQKNPTAFYLCASSIRVEWRGTEAFFGQGTRLTVV.